These T cell receptor beta chains were read from a single sample in a study of CD8+ T cells in alopecia areata. Measured with immunoSEQ multiplex PCR; TCRdb has only the in-frame clones, and not every one. The repertoire holds about 200,000 clones, with roughly three fifths as singletons. The sample in question was CD4+ T cells sorted from blood, obtained between weeks 47 and 50, from a patient treated with tofacitinib. All receptors derive from a human donor with alopecia areata. The CDR3 runs from the conserved cysteine through the conserved F or W. D genes are given only for firm matches. A clone size is listed for some rows: how often the clone was seen (once, few, many), or a class if it is expanded.

size	V	D	J	CDR3	DNA
.	TRBV7-2	TRBD2	TRBJ2-4	CASRPGGLNKNIQYF	TGTGCCAGCAGACCGGGGGGGCTCAACAAAAACATTCAGTACTTC
.	TRBV23-1	TRBD2	TRBJ2-1	CASSQIPQLAGGLCEQFF	TGCGCCAGCAGTCAAATCCCTCAACTAGCGGGGGGGCTCTGTGAGCAGTTCTTC
once	TRBV6-6	TRBD1	TRBJ1-1	CASSLGQRGSGAFF	TGTGCCAGCAGCTTGGGACAGCGGGGGTCCGGAGCTTTCTTT
.	TRBV11-2	TRBD2	TRBJ2-4	CASSGLRGGDLSSKNIQYF	TGTGCCAGCAGCGGGCTGCGGGGGGGCGACCTTAGTTCCAAAAACATTCAGTACTTC
.	TRBV6-6	.	TRBJ1-2	CASMGRNYGYTF	TGTGCCAGCATGGGCAGGAACTATGGCTACACCTTC
few	TRBV29-1	TRBD1	TRBJ2-7	CSVRQGGSYEQYF	TGCAGCGTTCGACAGGGGGGGTCATACGAGCAGTACTTC
few	TRBV19	TRBD2	TRBJ2-1	CASSVRLAGIYNEQFF	TGTGCCAGTAGTGTCAGACTAGCGGGAATCTACAATGAGCAGTTCTTC
.	TRBV11-2	.	TRBJ1-6	CASSLGTGLDSPLHF	TGTGCCAGCAGCTTGGGAACAGGGTTGGATTCACCCCTCCACTTT
few	TRBV7-2	.	TRBJ2-3	CASSPLGLTDTQYF	TGTGCCAGCAGCCCACTAGGACTGACAGATACGCAGTATTTT
.	TRBV29-1	.	TRBJ2-1	CSVSLTSHEQFF	TGCAGCGTTTCCCTTACTAGTCATGAGCAGTTCTTC
.	TRBV5-6	.	TRBJ2-6	CASRGLGANVLTF	TGTGCCAGTCGGGGACTTGGGGCCAACGTCCTGACTTTC
.	TRBV4-3	TRBD2	TRBJ2-3	CASSQDGPSGATDTQYF	TGCGCCAGCAGCCAAGACGGTCCTAGCGGGGCCACAGATACGCAGTATTTT
once	TRBV29-1	.	TRBJ2-7	CSVVNGYEQYF	TGCAGCGTTGTAAACGGGTACGAGCAGTACTTC
.	TRBV30	.	TRBJ1-4	CAWRKLNEKLFF	TGTGCCTGGAGAAAGTTAAATGAAAAACTGTTTTTT
.	TRBV21-1	.	TRBJ2-7	CASSKAQDPYEQYF	TGTGCCAGCAGCAAAGCGCAGGACCCCTACGAGCAGTACTTC
.	TRBV29-1	.	TRBJ2-3	CSGRSGLSTDTQYF	TGCAGCGGCAGGAGCGGATTAAGCACAGATACGCAGTATTTT
.	TRBV5-6	TRBD1	TRBJ1-2	CASSMDRGANGYTF	TGTGCCAGCAGCATGGACAGGGGCGCAAATGGCTACACCTTC
.	TRBV7-2	.	TRBJ1-6	CASSSWTAPLHF	TGTGCCAGCAGCTCTTGGACGGCGCCCCTCCACTTT
.	TRBV5-6	.	TRBJ2-7	CASSSVKTPGRERYEQYF	TGTGCCAGCAGCTCAGTTAAAACTCCGGGACGAGAACGCTACGAGCAGTACTTC
.	TRBV14	.	TRBJ1-1	CASSQDRQERAFF	TGTGCCAGCAGCCAAGATCGACAGGAGCGAGCTTTCTTT
few	TRBV29-1	.	TRBJ1-1	CSGDMNTEAFF	TGCAGCGGGGATATGAACACTGAAGCTTTCTTT
.	TRBV12-5	.	TRBJ1-1	CASRGGYRDTEAFF	TGTGCTAGTCGAGGTGGATACAGGGACACTGAAGCTTTCTTT
once	TRBV30	TRBD2	TRBJ2-1	CAWTHPGLAGQFF	TGTGCCTGGACCCACCCCGGACTAGCCGGGCAGTTCTTC
.	TRBV29-1	TRBD1	TRBJ1-2	CSAATTGYGYTF	TGCAGCGCCGCTACGACAGGGTATGGCTACACCTTC
once	TRBV30	.	TRBJ2-3	CAWSVFTADTQYF	TGTGCCTGGAGTGTCTTTACGGCAGATACGCAGTATTTT
.	TRBV5-6	TRBD1	TRBJ1-5	CASSLRGTGTQPQHF	TGTGCCAGCAGCTTGCGCGGGACAGGGACTCAGCCCCAGCATTTT
.	TRBV7-2	.	TRBJ2-3	CASIWGNTQYF	TGTGCCAGCATCTGGGGAAATACGCAGTATTTT
.	TRBV13	.	TRBJ1-2	CASSKQGHGYTF	TGTGCCAGCAGCAAACAGGGTCATGGCTACACCTTC
.	TRBV15	.	TRBJ1-1	CATSRDTTEAFF	TGTGCCACCAGCAGAGATACCACTGAAGCTTTCTTT
.	TRBV7-2	.	TRBJ2-1	CASSLSLRDTEQFF	TGTGCCAGCAGCTTAAGTTTGCGGGATACGGAGCAGTTCTTC
.	TRBV27	.	TRBJ2-7	CASSSRVKHEQYF	TGTGCCAGCAGTTCCAGGGTTAAACACGAGCAGTACTTC